This T cell receptor (beta chain) was recorded in a study of long-term antiretroviral therapy in people with HIV. As regards this clone: Its antigen remains unidentified.

Study outcomes and limitations: Dominating the repertoire at all time points were the clones that expanded before ART. ART adherence, viral resistance and therapy changes were not recorded.

Researchers ran immunoSEQ v3.0 at survey level. The table came from immunoSEQ multiplex PCR; TCRdb's copy has only in-frame clones and leaves some out. The data hold more than 20,000 clones, with roughly 86% observed a single time. Inclusion required at least two post-ART and at least one pre-ART PBMC samples. This TCR came from a man aged 35-49 years with HIV. The sample here was unsorted PBMCs, taken just over 2.6 years after starting antiretroviral therapy.

CDR3 DNA: TGTGCCATCAGTGAGGACACAAGCAATCAGCCCCAGCATTTT. It yields the protein CAISEDTSNQPQHF. The chain is built from TRBV10-3 and TRBJ1-5, with D unclear. Trimming removed 2 bases from V and 1 base from J, with 6 bases in between. This CDR3 region has 14 residues. Germline V CDR1 and CDR2: ENHRY, SYGVKD.